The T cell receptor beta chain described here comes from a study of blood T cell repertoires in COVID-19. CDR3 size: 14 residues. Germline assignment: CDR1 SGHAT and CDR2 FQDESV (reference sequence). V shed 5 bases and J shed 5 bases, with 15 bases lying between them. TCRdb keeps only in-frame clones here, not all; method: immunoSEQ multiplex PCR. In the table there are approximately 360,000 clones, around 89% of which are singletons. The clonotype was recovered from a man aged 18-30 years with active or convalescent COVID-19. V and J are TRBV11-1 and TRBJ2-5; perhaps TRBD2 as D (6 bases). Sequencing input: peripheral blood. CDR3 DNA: TGTGCCAGCAGCCCTTTAGGAGGGACGGAGACCCAGTACTTC. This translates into CASSPLGGTETQYF.